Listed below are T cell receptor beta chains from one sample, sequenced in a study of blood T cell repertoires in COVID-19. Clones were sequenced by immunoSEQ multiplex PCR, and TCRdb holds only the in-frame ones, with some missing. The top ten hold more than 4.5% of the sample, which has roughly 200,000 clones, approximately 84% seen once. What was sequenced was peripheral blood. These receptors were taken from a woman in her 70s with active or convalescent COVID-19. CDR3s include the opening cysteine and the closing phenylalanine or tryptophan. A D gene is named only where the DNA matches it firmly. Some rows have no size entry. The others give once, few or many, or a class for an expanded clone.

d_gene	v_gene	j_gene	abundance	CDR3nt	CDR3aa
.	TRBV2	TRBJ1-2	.	TGTGCCAGCAGTGAAGTTGGCCCTAGGGGCTACACCTTC	CASSEVGPRGYTF
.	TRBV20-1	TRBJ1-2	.	TGCAGTGCTAGTGTGGGCAACTATGGCTACACCTTC	CSASVGNYGYTF
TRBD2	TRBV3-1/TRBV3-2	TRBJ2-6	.	TGTGCCAGCAGCAAACCGGGACTAGACTCTGGGGCCAACGTCCTGACTTTC	CASSKPGLDSGANVLTF
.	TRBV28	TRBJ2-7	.	TGTGCCAGCAGTTTAAGAGGGTACGAGCAGTACTTC	CASSLRGYEQYF
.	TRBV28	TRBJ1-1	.	TGTGCCACCACATCGGGGGGTTTCACTGAAGCTTTCTTT	CATTSGGFTEAFF
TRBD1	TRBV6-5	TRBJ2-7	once	TGTGCCAGCAGTTCCCCGGGACAGACCTACGAGCAGTACTTC	CASSSPGQTYEQYF
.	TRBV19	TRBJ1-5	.	TGTGCCAGTAGTACCACGGGACTCAAGGCTTATAGCAATCAGCCCCAGCATTTT	CASSTTGLKAYSNQPQHF
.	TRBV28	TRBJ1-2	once	TGTGCCAGCAGGAGGGATGTCTATGGCTACACCTTC	CASRRDVYGYTF
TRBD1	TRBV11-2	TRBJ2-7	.	TGTGCCAGCAGCCGAAGGACAGGGCCCTACGAGCAGTACTTC	CASSRRTGPYEQYF
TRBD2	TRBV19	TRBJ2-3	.	TGTGCCAGTAGTAGAGACCCCGGCGGAGCGGGAGACCCAGATACGCAGTATTTT	CASSRDPGGAGDPDTQYF
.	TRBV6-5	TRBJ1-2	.	TGTGCCAGCGCAGACAGAAACTATGGCTACACCTTC	CASADRNYGYTF
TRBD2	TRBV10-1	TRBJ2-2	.	TGCGCCAGCAGAGTAGCGGGAAGGGACACCGGGGAGCTGTTTTTT	CASRVAGRDTGELFF
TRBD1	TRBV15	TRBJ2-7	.	TGTGCCACCAGCGCCCAGGACAGGGGCCTTGGCGAGCAGTACTTC	CATSAQDRGLGEQYF
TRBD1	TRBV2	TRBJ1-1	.	TGTGCCAGCAGTGAAGCGAGGACAGGGGGCACTGAAGCTTTCTTT	CASSEARTGGTEAFF
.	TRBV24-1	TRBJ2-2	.	TGTGCCACCAGTGAATCGGCGGGTAACACCGGGGAGCTGTTTTTT	CATSESAGNTGELFF
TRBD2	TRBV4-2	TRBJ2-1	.	TGTGCCAGCAGCCAAGTCACGCGGGGGAGGGCCTACAATGAGCAGTTCTTC	CASSQVTRGRAYNEQFF
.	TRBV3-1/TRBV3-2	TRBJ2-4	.	TGTGCCAGCAGCCAAGCAGGGGATATTCAGTACTTC	CASSQAGDIQYF
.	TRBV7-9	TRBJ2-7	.	TGTGCCAGCAGCTTCAGTAACAGTCTCAACGAGCAGTACTTC	CASSFSNSLNEQYF
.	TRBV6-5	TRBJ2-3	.	TGTGCCAGCAGTGACTCGACAGACACAGATACGCAGTATTTT	CASSDSTDTDTQYF
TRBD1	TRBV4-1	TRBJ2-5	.	TGCGCCAGCAGCCTTATCATCGGAACAGGGGCAGAGACCCAGTACTTC	CASSLIIGTGAETQYF
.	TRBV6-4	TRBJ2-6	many	TGTGCCAGCAGCTCTCAAACAGGGTCTGGGGCCAACGTCCTGACTTTC	CASSSQTGSGANVLTF
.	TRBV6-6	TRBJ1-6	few	TGTGCCAGCAGTTATAGGCAGGCTAATTCACCCCTCCACTTT	CASSYRQANSPLHF
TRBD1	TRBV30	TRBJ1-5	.	TGTGCCTGGAGTCCTAGACAGGGGGCTAAACAGCCCCAGCATTTT	CAWSPRQGAKQPQHF
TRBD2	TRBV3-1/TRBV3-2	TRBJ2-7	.	TGTGCCAGCAGCCAAAGGAGACTAGCGGTCTACGAGCAGTACTTC	CASSQRRLAVYEQYF
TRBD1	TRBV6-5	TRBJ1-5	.	TGTGCCAGCAGCAAAGCCGGACAGGGCAATCAGCCCCAGCATTTT	CASSKAGQGNQPQHF
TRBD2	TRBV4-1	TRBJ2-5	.	TGCGCCAGCAGCCATTTGGTGGGAGGGGCTAGAGAGACCCAGTACTTC	CASSHLVGGARETQYF
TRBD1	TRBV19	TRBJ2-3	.	TGTGCCAGTAGCCTGGGACAGGGAGGCACAGATACGCAGTATTTT	CASSLGQGGTDTQYF
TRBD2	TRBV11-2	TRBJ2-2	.	TGTGCCAGCGGTTCGGGACTAGTCGTTACCGGGGAGCTGTTTTTT	CASGSGLVVTGELFF